These 2 T cell receptor beta chains were all obtained from the same sample, sequenced in a study of cytomegalovirus exposure and HLA in healthy donors. The PCR had 60 Vbeta and 13 Jbeta primers. Repertoires were generated with immunoSEQ multiplex PCR, while TCRdb's copy carries only in-frame clones and drops some. The sample records 180,000 or so clones, 75% to 90% being singletons. Material for sequencing was PBMCs. The receptor set was obtained from a man aged 18 to 30 in good health and CMV-seropositive.

This rearrangement joins TRBV2 to TRBJ1-5; D is unclear. With 1 base removed from V and 4 bases from J, the gap between germline ends came to 11 bases. This CDR3 spans 15 amino acids. Germline assignment: CDR1 SNHLY and CDR2 FYNNEI. The CDR3 region has the DNA TGTGCCAGCAGTGAAGTGGACGGAGGGAATCAGCCCCAGCATTTT. Residues: CASSEVDGGNQPQHF.

This chain connects TRBV27 to TRBJ1-2, with 10 bases fitting TRBD1. V shed 4 bases, J shed 4 bases, and the junction held 3 bases outside the gene matches. The length of the CDR3 is 14 residues. Germline V CDR1 and CDR2: MNHEY, SMNVEV (reference sequence). The CDR3 DNA follows: TGTGCCAGCAGTTCCCGGACAGGGGGCTATGGCTACACCTTC. Its translation is CASSSRTGGYGYTF.